The 24 T cell receptor beta chains in this list originate from one sample, sequenced in a study of T cell responses to AZD1222 COVID-19 vaccine. Some clones are missing from TCRdb's copy, which holds only in-frame ones; the method was immunoSEQ multiplex PCR. The table lists about 170,000 clones, 93% of them singletons, with around 4% in the top ten. The sample in question was peripheral blood, obtained on day 0 of AZD1222 vaccination. The receptors originated from an adult in good health.

The J gene is TRBJ1-1, the V gene TRBV5-1, with D unresolved. The CDR3 has 15 amino acids. The germline V gene encodes CDR1 SGHRS and CDR2 YFSETQ. The ends were cut back, 2 bases at V and 3 bases at J, with 14 bases in the middle. The CDR3 DNA is TGCGCCAGCAGCTTAGGTGTCAAAACGGACACTGAAGCTTTCTTT. This translates into CASSLGVKTDTEAFF.

The chain links TRBV21-1 to TRBJ1-2. TRBV21-1 is reported as a pseudogene. This CDR3 region has 17 residues. As DNA, the CDR3 is TGTGCCATCATGGGTTGTTTTGGGGTAGAAGGAAGCTATGGCTACACCTTC. This gives the protein CAIMGCFGVEGSYGYTF.

CDR3 protein: CASTLRGTDTQYF. The CDR3, as DNA: TGTGCCAGCACTCTAAGGGGCACAGATACGCAGTATTTT. The J gene is TRBJ2-3, the V gene TRBV28, with no clear D. Germline CDR1 reads MDHEN; CDR2 reads SYDVKM. The CDR3 is made up of 13 amino acids. Trimming removed 7 bases at V and 1 base at J, with 9 bases between.

The chain carries TRBV7-9 and TRBJ1-1; D possibly corresponds to TRBD1 (6 bases). CDR1 and CDR2 (germline): SEHNR, FQNEAQ (reference sequence). V was shortened by 6 bases and J by 1 base, with 12 bases between the two germline ends. CDR3 length equals 14 residues. Here the CDR3 DNA reads TGTGCCAGCAGTTCACAGGGAGAGAACACTGAAGCTTTCTTT. Translated, it gives CASSSQGENTEAFF.

The rearrangement links TRBV19 to TRBJ1-6; D remains ambiguous. CDR3 length: 12 residues. V lost 4 bases and J 15 bases, leaving 13 bases between the germline ends. CDR1 and CDR2 (germline): LNHDA, SQIVND (reference sequence). The chain's CDR3 is CASSNNYGDLHF. The CDR3 DNA sequence: TGTGCCAGTAGTAACAACTATGGAGACCTCCACTTT.

The chain uses TRBV15 and TRBJ1-5; perhaps TRBD1 as D (6 bases). V was shortened by 4 bases and J by 3 bases, with 13 bases between the two germline ends. The CDR3 is 15 amino acids. Germline V CDR1 and CDR2: LNHNV, YYDKDF (reference sequence). This chain's CDR3 is CATSNAGTINQPQHF. CDR3 nucleotide sequence: TGTGCCACCAGCAATGCAGGGACAATCAATCAGCCCCAGCATTTT.

This chain uses TRBV18 with TRBJ1-6; no definite D call. Germline CDR1 is KGHSH and CDR2 is LQKENI. The CDR3 contains 18 residues. Trimming stripped 3 bases from V and 0 bases from J, with 15 bases between. The CDR3 loop reads CASSPRGDGSSYNSPLHF. The CDR3 DNA follows: TGTGCCAGCTCACCCCGGGGAGACGGGAGCTCCTATAATTCACCCCTCCACTTT.

The rearrangement links TRBV29-1 to TRBJ1-3, with D uncertain. The CDR3 loop spans 17 amino acids. Per the germline V gene, CDR1 is SQVTM and CDR2 is ANQGSEA. V dropped 6 bases and J dropped 2 bases, with 23 bases sitting between them. The CDR3 DNA follows: TGCAGCGTGGCTTTCCTTCATACGACCGAAACTGGAAACACCATATATTTT. Its translation: CSVAFLHTTETGNTIYF.

This chain joins TRBV18 and TRBJ1-1; the D is unclear. In germline, CDR1 is KGHSH, CDR2 LQKENI. V was shortened by 5 bases and J by 10 bases, with 11 bases between the two germline ends. The CDR3 is 11 residues long. The CDR3 loop reads CASSDRVGAFF. CDR3 nucleotide sequence: TGTGCCAGCTCAGATCGAGTTGGAGCTTTCTTT.

This sequence joins TRBV28 and TRBJ1-2; D uncertain. Germline V gene data show CDR1 as MDHEN and CDR2 as SYDVKM. Trimming left V 3 bases short and J 2 bases short, with 13 bases between. This CDR3 region has 15 residues. The CDR3 region has the DNA TGTGCCAGCAGTTTGGGCGGACGAGTAAACTATGGCTACACCTTC. Translating it yields CASSLGGRVNYGYTF.

The V and J genes are TRBV7-2 and TRBJ1-3; D remains unclear. The CDR3 is 14 amino acids. In germline, CDR1 is SGHTA, CDR2 FQGNSA. Trimming removed 5 bases at V and 1 base at J, with 9 bases between. The CDR3 spells CASSPQVSGNTIYF. The CDR3 coding sequence is TGTGCCAGCAGCCCGCAGGTTTCTGGAAACACCATATATTTT.

The CDR3 protein is CASRDRGNQPQHF. In DNA form, the CDR3 reads TGTGCCAGTCGGGACAGGGGGAATCAGCCCCAGCATTTT. V is TRBV19 and J is TRBJ1-5; 11 nucleotides agree with TRBD1. CDR1 is LNHDA, CDR2 SQIVND, per germline (reference sequence). J gave up 4 bases and V 8 bases, and 1 base lay outside the gene matches. The CDR3 extends over 13 amino acids.

J is TRBJ2-7 and V is TRBV2; the match to TRBD1 covers 8 bases. This CDR3 region has 13 residues. J was trimmed by 3 bases and V by 7 bases; bases with no gene match: 5. From germline, CDR1 is SNHLY and CDR2 FYNNEI. The CDR3 spells CASIRDRRYEQYF. The CDR3 DNA follows: TGTGCCAGCATCCGGGACAGGCGCTACGAGCAGTACTTC. The entire variable domain, with the rest obtained from reference TRBV2 and TRBJ2-7, is as follows: EPEVTQTPSHQVTQMGQEVILRCVPISNHLYFYWYRQILGQKVEFLVSFYNNEISEKSEIFDDQFSVERPDGSNFTLKIRSTKLEDSAMYFCASIRDRRYEQYFGPGTRLTVT.

This clone appeared once. The rearrangement links TRBV28 to TRBJ1-3, with TRBD1 matching over 10 bases. CDR1 MDHEN and CDR2 SYDVKM come from the germline V gene. V shed 5 bases and J 3 bases; nucleotides not matched to a gene: 10. The CDR3 length is 17 residues. The CDR3 loop reads CASSLILGTGVGNTIYF. As DNA, the CDR3 is TGTGCCAGCAGTCTAATCTTAGGGACAGGGGTTGGAAACACCATATATTTT.

With regard to this clone: The identical CDR3 is also encoded by other nucleotide sequences in the sample. V gene TRBV11-2 combines with J gene TRBJ2-7, with D unresolved. This CDR3 has 12 residues. V was shortened by 3 bases and J by 2 bases, with 5 bases between the two germline ends. CDR1 and CDR2 from the germline V gene are SGHAT and FQNNGV. The DNA of the CDR3 is TGTGCCAGCAGCTTGACCCCCTACGAGCAGTACTTC. Amino acids: CASSLTPYEQYF.

This clone was recorded once. The rearrangement uses TRBV27 and TRBJ1-2, with a possible D match to TRBD1 (6 bases). CDR1 MNHEY and CDR2 SMNVEV come from the germline V gene (reference sequence). V gave up 6 bases and J gave up 7 bases, with 18 bases separating them. The CDR3 loop spans 14 amino acids. The CDR3 DNA is TGTGCCAGCAGCTACAGGGAAGGTTACTCTGGCTACACCTTC. The encoded protein is CASSYREGYSGYTF.

The rearrangement uses TRBV19 and TRBJ1-3; a possible D gene is TRBD1 (6 bases). The CDR3 consists of 16 residues. From germline, CDR1 is LNHDA and CDR2 SQIVND (reference sequence). Trimming cost V 6 bases and J 0 bases, with 15 bases left between them. CDR3 bases: TGTGCCAGTAGCCCGGTCAGGGGAGCCTCTGGAAACACCATATATTTT. Translating gives CASSPVRGASGNTIYF.

The chain uses TRBV7-2 and TRBJ1-4; no definite D call. V was shortened by 1 base and J by 2 bases, with 11 bases between the two germline ends. In germline, CDR1 is SGHTA, CDR2 FQGNSA. The CDR3 totals 16 residues. The CDR3 coding sequence is TGTGCCAGCAGCTTAGATCTGGGGAAGACTAATGAAAAACTGTTTTTT. The encoded protein is CASSLDLGKTNEKLFF.

This sequence joins TRBV5-5 and TRBJ1-5; D is unresolved. Germline-derived CDR1 and CDR2 are SGHKS and YYEKEE (reference sequence). The germline V and J ends were trimmed by 4 bases and 8 bases, with 10 bases remaining between them. The CDR3 length is 12 residues. The CDR3 DNA reads as TGTGCCAGCAGCCCGATGGAAGAGCCCCAGCATTTT. Its translation is CASSPMEEPQHF.

This chain uses TRBV30 with TRBJ2-3; D remains unclear. Germline CDR1 GTSNPN, CDR2 SVGIG (reference sequence). V shed 2 bases and J shed 0 bases, with 9 bases lying between them. This CDR3 has 14 amino acids. The DNA for the CDR3 is TGTGCCTGGAGTCGGGTCGGGAGCACAGATACGCAGTATTTT. Residues: CAWSRVGSTDTQYF.

This chain connects TRBV10-3 to TRBJ1-6, with D unclear. This CDR3 is 14 amino acids long. Germline CDR1 is ENHRY and CDR2 is SYGVKD. The V end lost 6 bases, the J end lost 11 bases, and 17 bases lay between the germline ends. CDR3 region: CAISGSILAAPLHF. In nucleotides, the CDR3 is TGTGCCATCAGCGGATCGATCTTGGCGGCACCCCTCCACTTT.

J is TRBJ1-4 and V is TRBV5-1; D gene uncertain. This CDR3 contains 16 residues. The germline gives CDR1 SGHRS, CDR2 YFSETQ. V was pared by 0 bases and J by 0 bases, with 9 bases between. The CDR3 bases are TGCGCCAGCAGCTTGGGTTTTGGATCAACTAATGAAAAACTGTTTTTT. Translated, it gives CASSLGFGSTNEKLFF.

The V call is TRBV6-5, the J call TRBJ2-7; maybe TRBD2 (6 bases). CDR1 is MNHEY, CDR2 SVGAGI, per germline. Trimming pared 5 bases from V and 3 bases from J, leaving 17 bases between. This CDR3 spans 15 amino acids. CDR3 nucleotides: TGTGCCAGCAGTAATTCCGGGACTTTCGGCTACGAGCAGTACTTC. Protein: CASSNSGTFGYEQYF.

This chain uses TRBV15 with TRBJ2-7, with TRBD2 matching over 8 bases. The CDR3 contains 15 residues. Germline CDR1 and CDR2: LNHNV and YYDKDF (reference sequence). Trimming removed 5 bases from V and 3 bases from J; junction bases left unmatched: 9. CDR3 nucleotide sequence: TGTGCCACCAGCCCGAGCGGGGGTTCCAACTACGAGCAGTACTTC. It encodes CATSPSGGSNYEQYF.